This T cell receptor beta chain was recovered during a study of cytomegalovirus exposure and HLA in healthy donors. The PCR had 60 Vbeta and 13 Jbeta primers. The repertoire was sequenced with immunoSEQ multiplex PCR; TCRdb's copy has only in-frame clones and lacks some. Found here are 60,000 to 70,000 clones; the top ten clones hold roughly 15%. Findings and caveats of the study: It has been reported that TCR beta sequences accurately predicted the HLA-A and HLA-B alleles of most subjects. Previously analyzed data showed that most TCR beta V segments were productive at a frequency of about 87% or about 30%.

Remarks on this clone: Its antigen is unknown.

Germline trimming cut 2 bases from V and 8 bases from J; bases unmatched to any gene: 5. The CDR3 consists of 14 residues. Germline V gene sequence: CDR1 MNHEY, CDR2 SMNVEV (reference sequence). The V call is TRBV27, the J call TRBJ1-4; 7 nucleotides line up with TRBD1. This receptor was obtained from a boy between 10 and 17 years old in good health and CMV-seronegative. Sequenced sample: PBMCs. The CDR3: CASSLTRGQEKLFF. Here the CDR3 DNA reads TGTGCCAGCAGTTTAACCCGGGGACAGGAAAAACTGTTTTTT. The variable domain in full, with the rest retrieved from reference TRBV27 and TRBJ1-4, is EAQVTQNPRYLITVTGKKLTVTCSQNMNHEYMSWYRQDPGLGLRQIYYSMNVEVTDKGDVPEGYKVSRKEKRNFPLILESPSPNQTSLYFCASSLTRGQEKLFFGSGTQLSVL.